This T cell receptor beta chain appears in the sequencing data of a study of regulatory T cells in long-lasting Graves disease. Study at large: Patients with new Graves' disease had used antithyroid drugs below 3 months.

This clonotype is labeled medium-sized. CDR3 length: 15 amino acids. V lost 7 bases, J lost 4 bases, and 8 bases stayed unmatched. Germline assignment: CDR1 SNHLY and CDR2 FYNNEI. Researchers made TCR beta libraries by using iRepertoire HTBI primers and running Arm-PCR on CDR3 regions. A single record per CDR3 protein comes from TCRdb applying MiXCR to the multiplex PCR reads. The sample has about 430,000 distinct CDR3 sequences, about 15% seen once. Time point indicated: newly diagnosed GD, antithyroid drugs for less than 3 months. With RNA extracted from PBMCs as input, the TCR library was made. The sample was also linked to a second study, of T cells in Graves' hyperthyroidism and ophthalmopathy. In that study: HTBI primers were used for first-round RT-PCR of the TCR CDR3.

This chain uses TRBV2 with TRBJ2-5; 11 bases are a match to TRBD1. Sample: peripheral blood mononuclear cells (PBMCs), taken at new diagnosis, from a patient treated with antithyroid drugs. The clonotype comes from a woman in her forties with Graves disease. Here the CDR3 reads CASIGPGQGVETQYF. As DNA, the CDR3 is TGTGCCAGCATTGGTCCGGGACAGGGGGTAGAGACCCAGTACTTC.